The subject of this entry is one T cell receptor (beta chain). Its antigen remains unidentified. TCRalpha and TCRbeta libraries used 5'RACE with constant-segment primers and UMIs. TCRdb re-derived calls from the 5' RACE reads in MiXCR, one entry per CDR3 protein. Of under 650,000 distinct CDR3 sequences listed, roughly 18% are singletons. This sample is drawn from a study of T-cell memory formation after mild COVID-19. Study outcomes and limitations: Chiefly within CM and EM were the contracting CD4+ clones; CD8+ ones were within EMRA.

Germline V lookup: CDR1 LNHDA, CDR2 SQIVND (reference sequence). The CDR3 length is 17 residues. Trimming pared 5 bases from V and 0 bases from J, leaving 14 bases between. Sequencing was carried out using PBMCs or a T cell subset sorted from them (not recorded which). This TCR was sampled from an adult woman who had mild COVID-19 (a few samples of this study predate the infection). Cell type and time point are not known. The chain employs TRBV19 and TRBJ1-6; D is undetermined. In nucleotides, the CDR3 is TGTGCCAGTAGTTCCTCGGATGCAGACTCCTATAATTCACCCCTCCACTTT. This sequence encodes CASSSSDADSYNSPLHF.